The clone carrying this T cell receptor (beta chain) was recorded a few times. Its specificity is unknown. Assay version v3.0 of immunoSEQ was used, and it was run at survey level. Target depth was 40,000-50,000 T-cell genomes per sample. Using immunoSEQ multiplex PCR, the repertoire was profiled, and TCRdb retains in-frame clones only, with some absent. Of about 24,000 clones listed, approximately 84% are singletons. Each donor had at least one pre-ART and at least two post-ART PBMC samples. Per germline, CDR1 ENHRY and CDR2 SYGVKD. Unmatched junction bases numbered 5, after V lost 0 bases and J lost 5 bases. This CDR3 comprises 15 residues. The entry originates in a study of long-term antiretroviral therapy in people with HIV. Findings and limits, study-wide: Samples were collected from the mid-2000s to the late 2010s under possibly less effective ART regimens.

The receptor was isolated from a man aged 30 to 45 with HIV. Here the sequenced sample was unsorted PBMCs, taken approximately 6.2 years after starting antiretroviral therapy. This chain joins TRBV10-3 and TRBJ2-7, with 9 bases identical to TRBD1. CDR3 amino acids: CAISESQDRGHEQYF. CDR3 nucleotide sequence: TGTGCCATCAGTGAGTCGCAGGACAGGGGCCACGAGCAGTACTTC.